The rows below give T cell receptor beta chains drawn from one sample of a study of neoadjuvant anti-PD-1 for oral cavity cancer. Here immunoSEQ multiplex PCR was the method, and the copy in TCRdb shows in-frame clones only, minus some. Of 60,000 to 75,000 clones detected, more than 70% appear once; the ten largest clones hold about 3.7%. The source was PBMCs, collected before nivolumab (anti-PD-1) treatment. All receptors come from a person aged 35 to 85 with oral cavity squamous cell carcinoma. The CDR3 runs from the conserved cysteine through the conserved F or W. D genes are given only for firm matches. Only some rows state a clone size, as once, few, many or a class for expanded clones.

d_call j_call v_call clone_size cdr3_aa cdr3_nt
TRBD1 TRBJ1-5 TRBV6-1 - CASSTQGVGNQPQHF TGTGCCAGCAGTACCCAGGGGGTGGGCAATCAGCCCCAGCATTTT
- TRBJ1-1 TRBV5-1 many CASSLGRRVMMNTEAFF TGCGCCAGCAGCTTGGGCAGAAGGGTGATGATGAACACTGAAGCTTTCTTT
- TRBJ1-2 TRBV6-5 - CAIAGPGNYGYTF TGTGCCATCGCTGGACCTGGTAACTATGGCTACACCTTC
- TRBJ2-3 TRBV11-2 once CASSPVKGKHHITDTQYF TGTGCCAGCAGCCCCGTGAAGGGGAAGCACCACATCACAGATACGCAGTATTTT
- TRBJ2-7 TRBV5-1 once CASSALASSYEQYF TGCGCCAGCAGCGCCCTAGCGAGCTCCTACGAGCAGTACTTC
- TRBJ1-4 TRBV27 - CASSRGLATNEKLFF TGTGCCAGCAGTAGAGGGCTTGCAACTAATGAAAAACTGTTTTTT
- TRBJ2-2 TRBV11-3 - CASSTSNTGELFF TGTGCCAGCAGCACTAGCAACACCGGGGAGCTGTTTTTT
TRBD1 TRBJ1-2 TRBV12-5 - CASGLTGGTYGYTF TGTGCTAGTGGTTTGACAGGGGGGACCTATGGCTACACCTTC
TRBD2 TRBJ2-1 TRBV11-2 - CASSLESGVVYEQFF TGTGCCAGCAGCTTAGAGAGCGGGGTTGTCTATGAGCAGTTCTTC
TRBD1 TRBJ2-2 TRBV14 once CASSLDRTGELFF TGTGCCAGCAGCTTGGACAGGACCGGGGAGCTGTTTTTT
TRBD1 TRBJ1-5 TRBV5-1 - CASSPGQGNQPQHF TGCGCCAGCAGCCCGGGACAGGGCAATCAGCCCCAGCATTTT
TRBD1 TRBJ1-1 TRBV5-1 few CASSLQGRTEAFF TGCGCCAGCAGCTTACAGGGGCGGACTGAAGCTTTCTTT
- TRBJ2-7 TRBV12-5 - CASGFAPGREQYF TGTGCTAGTGGTTTCGCCCCGGGACGCGAGCAGTACTTC